Listed here are 17 T cell receptor beta chains from one sample, sequenced in a study of cytotoxic CD8 clonotypes in ibrutinib-treated CLL. TCRdb keeps only in-frame clones here, not all; method: immunoSEQ multiplex PCR. The table lists 60,000 to 65,000 clones, approximately 57% of them singletons. The sequencing here drew on PBMCs, taken after 12 months of ibrutinib treatment. All receptors derive from a human donor with chronic lymphocytic leukemia.

The V gene is TRBV6-1, the J gene TRBJ1-3; no clear D. Germline lookup yields CDR1 MNHNS and CDR2 SASEGT. V lost 8 bases and J 3 bases, leaving 5 bases between the germline ends. The CDR3 contains 11 residues. The CDR3 is CASAYGNTIYF. The CDR3 region has the DNA TGTGCCAGCGCCTATGGAAACACCATATATTTT.

The chain uses TRBV15 and TRBJ2-5, with D tentatively TRBD2 (6 bases). The CDR3 covers 14 residues. The germline CDR1 and CDR2 sequences are LNHNV and YYDKDF (reference sequence). Between the trimmed V and J ends, which lost 4 bases and 6 bases, there was a span of 15 bases. The CDR3 region is CATSTRAGWKTQYF. CDR3 sequence (DNA): TGTGCCACCAGCACGCGAGCGGGTTGGAAGACCCAGTACTTC.

This clone was observed a few times. This sequence joins TRBV30 and TRBJ2-3, with 8 bases fitting TRBD2. The CDR3 is 15 residues long. From germline, CDR1 is GTSNPN and CDR2 SVGIG (reference sequence). V lost 0 bases to trimming and J lost 3 bases; unmatched junction nucleotides: 5. CDR3 amino acids: CAWSVRTSGTDTQYF. The CDR3 DNA reads TGTGCCTGGAGTGTACGTACTAGCGGAACAGATACGCAGTATTTT.

The chain is built from TRBV15 and TRBJ1-6; no definite D call. V lost 3 bases to trimming and J lost 7 bases, with 10 bases between them. This CDR3 is built from 14 residues. Germline CDR1 and CDR2: LNHNV and YYDKDF (reference sequence). The CDR3 sequence: CATSSARGNSPLHF. CDR3 DNA sequence: TGTGCCACCAGCAGTGCTCGCGGGAATTCACCCCTCCACTTT.

A few counts support this clone. The chain joins TRBV28 to TRBJ1-1; 7 bases fit TRBD1. J lost 4 bases, V lost 3 bases, and 8 bases had no gene match. This CDR3 region has 15 residues. Germline CDR1 MDHEN, CDR2 SYDVKM. CDR3 region: CASSLLTGVATEAFF. The CDR3 nucleotides are TGTGCCAGCAGTTTGCTAACAGGGGTGGCCACTGAAGCTTTCTTT.

This clone was seen a handful of times. V is TRBV5-1 and J is TRBJ1-1; possibly TRBD1 for D (6 bases). V lost 4 bases and J 0 bases, leaving 10 bases between the germline ends. The CDR3 sequence is 14 residues long. The germline CDR1 and CDR2 sequences are SGHRS and YFSETQ. This CDR3 is CASSPGTLNTEAFF. The CDR3 DNA is TGCGCCAGCAGCCCTGGGACACTGAACACTGAAGCTTTCTTT.

The chain recombines TRBV7-7 with TRBJ2-7, with 10 positions matching TRBD2. CDR3 length equals 15 residues. V lost 4 bases, J lost 11 bases, and 14 bases stayed unmatched. From germline, CDR1 is SSHAT and CDR2 FNYEAQ (reference sequence). Here the CDR3 reads CASSSYLASGREKYF. The CDR3 region has the DNA TGTGCCAGCAGCTCTTACTTGGCTAGCGGGAGAGAGAAGTACTTC.

This clone was picked up many times. The gene calls are TRBV6-1 and TRBJ2-7; D gene ambiguous. Germline CDR1 reads MNHNS; CDR2 reads SASEGT. The CDR3 has 11 residues. The CDR3 nucleotides are TGTGCCAGCAGTGAAACGTCGGGTTTGACCGTC. Its translation is CASSETSGLTV.

The chain uses TRBV5-1 and TRBJ1-1; tentative D call: TRBD1 (6 bases). With 5 bases removed from V and 1 base from J, the gap between germline ends came to 9 bases. Germline V gene lookup returns CDR1 SGHRS and CDR2 YFSETQ. This CDR3 comprises 13 residues. CDR3 sequence (DNA): TGCGCCAGCAGGAAGGGACAGAACACTGAAGCTTTCTTT. This encodes CASRKGQNTEAFF.

V usage is TRBV27 and J usage is TRBJ1-4; 7 bases line up with TRBD1. The CDR3 is made up of 13 amino acids. Germline CDR1 reads MNHEY; CDR2 reads SMNVEV (reference sequence). With V trimmed by 8 bases and J by 6 bases, 6 bases remained unmatched. The chain's CDR3 is CASSTGTYEKLFF. CDR3 sequence (DNA): TGTGCCAGCTCGACAGGGACGTATGAAAAACTGTTTTTT.

This clone was seen ten or more times. The V gene is TRBV6-6, the J gene TRBJ2-7; TRBD1 matches 8 bases. Per germline, CDR1 MNHNY and CDR2 SVGAGI (reference sequence). The CDR3 is 16 residues long. V lost 6 bases and J lost 0; bases outside the gene matches: 10. The CDR3 DNA follows: TGTGCCAGCAGACCCGGCGGGACAGGAATCTCCTACGAGCAGTACTTC. Translated: CASRPGGTGISYEQYF.

This rearrangement joins TRBV7-6 to TRBJ2-1, with D unresolved. The germline V and J ends were trimmed by 1 base and 0 bases, with 7 bases remaining between them. Germline CDR1 is SGHVS and CDR2 is FNYEAQ. This CDR3 contains 15 residues. CDR3 sequence (DNA): TGTGCCAGCAGCTTAGGCACAGTCTCCTACAATGAGCAGTTCTTC. Amino acid sequence: CASSLGTVSYNEQFF.

The table lists this clone with a count of one. The same CDR3 arises from other DNA sequences in this sample as well. The CDR3 sequence is CASSLGIRGYTF. CDR3 DNA: TGTGCCAGCAGCTTAGGGATACGGGGCTACACCTTC. The J gene is TRBJ1-2, the V gene TRBV11-2; D unclear. The V end lost 1 base, the J end lost 8 bases, and 8 bases lay between the germline ends. Germline V lookup: CDR1 SGHAT, CDR2 FQNNGV. This CDR3 spans 12 amino acids.

The rearrangement links TRBV6-5 to TRBJ2-7, with unresolved D. V was shortened by 5 bases and J by 2 bases, with 13 bases between the two germline ends. CDR3 length equals 14 residues. Germline lookup yields CDR1 MNHEY and CDR2 SVGAGI. CDR3 amino acids: CASSQRFGAYEQYV. The CDR3 nucleotides read TGTGCCAGCAGTCAACGTTTTGGGGCCTACGAGCAGTACGTC.

The chain employs TRBV29-1 and TRBJ2-5; perhaps TRBD1 as D (6 bases). The CDR3 contains 12 residues. The V gene lost 2 bases and the J gene lost 4 bases, with 8 bases spanning the gap. The V gene's germline CDR1 is SQVTM and CDR2 ANQGSEA. The CDR3 sequence: CSVEQGRETQYF. The CDR3 DNA reads as TGCAGCGTTGAACAGGGGAGAGAGACCCAGTACTTC.

This clone appeared once. The rearrangement uses TRBV19 and TRBJ1-5, with D possibly TRBD1 on 6 matching bases. This CDR3 has 15 amino acids. Germline V gives CDR1 LNHDA, CDR2 SQIVND (reference sequence). Trimming removed 8 bases at V and 0 bases at J, with 14 bases between. CDR3 amino acids: CASHTRGNSNQPQHF. CDR3 DNA sequence: TGTGCCAGTCATACGAGGGGGAATAGCAATCAGCCCCAGCATTTT.

The chain carries TRBV12-5 and TRBJ2-3, with 8 bases matching TRBD2. V shed 7 bases, J shed 4 bases, and the junction held 13 bases outside the gene matches. From germline, CDR1 is LGHNT and CDR2 FRNRAP. The CDR3 sequence is 16 residues long. The CDR3 nucleotides read TGTGCTAGTGCCCTCACGGGAGGGGGAAAAGCAGATACGCAGTATTTT. Translated, it gives CASALTGGGKADTQYF.